A selection of T cell receptor beta chains follows, all from one sample in a study of blood T cell repertoires in COVID-19. Clones were sequenced by immunoSEQ multiplex PCR, and TCRdb holds only the in-frame ones, with some missing. The sample yields under 250,000 clones, about 80% seen once. Source material: PBMCs or T cells enriched from blood (not recorded which). The receptors were gathered from a woman aged 40 to 49 with acute COVID-19. Each CDR3 is given with its conserved first and last residue. D genes are given only for firm matches.

d_gene | len | v_gene | CDR3aa
NA | 15 | TRBV6-2/TRBV6-3 | CASSYSRQGNSPLHF
TRBD1 | 17 | TRBV4-2 | CASSQTGTATLNYGYTF
TRBD1 | 14 | TRBV5-1 | CASRSGTGIGELFF
NA | 17 | TRBV5-1 | CASSAGLSSQFNYGYTF
TRBD2 | 16 | TRBV11-2 | CASSLDRGGDPDTQYF
NA | 15 | TRBV3-1/TRBV3-2 | CASSQGSSYNSPLHF
TRBD2 | 17 | TRBV4-2 | CASSHEIAGGNTGELFF
NA | 16 | TRBV25-1 | CASSEGKGWVDQPQHF
NA | 14 | TRBV7-8 | CASSLLNSNQPQHF
NA | 14 | TRBV19 | CASSIIGNYNEQFF
NA | 14 | TRBV14 | CASSQKWGRTEAFF
NA | 16 | TRBV28 | CASSSPGLGGGGTQYF
TRBD1 | 16 | TRBV2 | CASKHYGQGTFYGYTF
TRBD2 | 14 | TRBV27 | CASSLAGGPYEQYF
TRBD1 | 16 | TRBV29-1 | CSVKFGGTGANNEQFF
NA | 14 | TRBV5-1 | CASSPTTGSDTQYF
NA | 15 | TRBV21-1 | CASSKGRGKPDTQYF
NA | 13 | TRBV1 | CTSSQESGYGYTF
NA | 12 | TRBV5-1 | CASRSENYGYTF
TRBD1 | 14 | TRBV5-1 | CASRTGGADEKLFF
NA | 15 | TRBV7-2 | CASSLGAGRYSPLHF
NA | 17 | TRBV28 | CASSPGGILYRNQPQHF
NA | 13 | TRBV11-2 | CASSPLPSYEQYF
NA | 12 | TRBV3-1/TRBV3-2 | CANTRMNTEAFF
TRBD1 | 12 | TRBV29-1 | CSVRGTGDEQYF
TRBD1 | 16 | TRBV19 | CASSKDRGLMNTEAFF
TRBD2 | 18 | TRBV27 | CASSLRSGRADAKNIQYF
NA | 13 | TRBV6-5 | CASSTALTQPQHF
TRBD1 | 15 | TRBV7-9 | CASSLSGTGGDTIYF
NA | 12 | TRBV5-4 | CASSRGDTEAFF
NA | 14 | TRBV14 | CASSAGARTDTQYF
NA | 13 | TRBV15 | CATSSGVKETQYF
NA | 14 | TRBV12-5 | CASGLGQGNTEAFF
NA | 13 | TRBV18 | CASSPAGTGELFF
TRBD2 | 18 | TRBV13 | CASSFLTGLAGGTGELFF
TRBD2 | 15 | TRBV4-1 | CASSDSGARADTQYF